The 6 T cell receptor beta chains listed next were all sequenced from one sample in a study of CXCR3-negative and CXCR3-positive naive CD8 T cells. Findings of the study overall: CXCR3-positive naive cells carried more hydrophobic TRB CDR3s than CXCR3-negative ones.

UMI-labeled 5' RACE TRB cDNA libraries were prepared from the cells. TCRdb re-called the 5' RACE reads; every CDR3 protein appears as one record, without DNA. This repertoire includes more than 100,000 distinct CDR3 sequences. These receptors are not linked to any known antigen. Material for sequencing was naive CXCR3+ CD8+ T cells from blood. Described subset: CD45RO-CCR7+CD27+CD95- naive CD8+ T cells expressing CXCR3 (TNR3+). These receptors all stem from a human donor in good health. Some clones in this sample may be carry-over from other donors' samples.

The chain carries TRBV19 and TRBJ2-4; TCRdb lists TRBD2, though no DNA is available to test this call. The CDR3 is 17 residues long. Per the germline V gene, CDR1 is LNHDA and CDR2 is SQIVND (reference sequence). CDR3 residues: CASSIASGGRSKNIQYF.

The genes are TRBV13 and TRBJ1-6. Germline lookup yields CDR1 PRHDT and CDR2 FYEKMQ (reference sequence). The CDR3 is 18 amino acids. The CDR3 protein is CASSLGEGKPNSISPLHF.

The rearrangement links TRBV6-6 to TRBJ2-4; the D gene TCRdb calls, TRBD2, cannot be checked with no DNA. Germline V CDR1 and CDR2: MNHNY, SVGAGI (reference sequence). This CDR3 contains 19 residues. The chain's CDR3 is CASSYLAPGLAGLKNIQYF.

The chain combines TRBV6-5 with TRBJ2-7; the D gene TCRdb calls, TRBD1, cannot be checked with no DNA. This CDR3 is built from 15 residues. Germline assignment: CDR1 MNHEY and CDR2 SVGAGI. This CDR3 is CASSSTGARVYEQYF.

This chain connects TRBV28 to TRBJ2-3; TCRdb's D gene call, TRBD2, goes unchecked for lack of DNA. The CDR3 is made up of 15 amino acids. Germline V gene lookup returns CDR1 MDHEN and CDR2 SYDVKM. The CDR3 sequence is CASRTRFMTADTQYF.

The J gene is TRBJ2-7, the V gene TRBV10-3; TCRdb reports TRBD1, a call that lacks DNA to check it against. CDR1 and CDR2 from the germline V gene are ENHRY and SYGVKD. The CDR3 contains 14 residues. This chain's CDR3 is CAISESTGGYEQYF.